Presented here are 31 T cell receptor beta chains from one specimen sequenced in a study of cytomegalovirus exposure and HLA in healthy donors. Primers for the PCR totalled 60 Vbeta and 13 Jbeta. The assay was immunoSEQ multiplex PCR, and TCRdb's table has in-frame clones only and misses some. The sample has about 170,000 clones; approximately 79% are singletons. Source material: PBMCs. These TCRs come from a man aged 40-49 years in good health and CMV-seropositive.

This clone was counted a single time. J is TRBJ1-1 and V is TRBV2, with D possibly matching TRBD1 (6 bases). The CDR3 contains 11 residues. V lost 7 bases and J 5 bases, leaving 8 bases between the germline ends. Germline CDR1 reads SNHLY; CDR2 reads FYNNEI. Here the CDR3 reads CASTGETEAFF. CDR3 DNA: TGTGCCAGCACAGGGGAAACTGAAGCTTTCTTT.

This chain uses TRBV6-1 with TRBJ1-5; 8 bases map to TRBD1. Per germline, CDR1 MNHNS and CDR2 SASEGT. CDR3 length: 14 amino acids. V was pared by 6 bases and J by 2 bases, with 3 bases of the junction left unmatched. The CDR3 DNA sequence: TGTGCCAGCAGCGCGACAGGGGGCAATCAGCCCCAGCATTTT. This gives the protein CASSATGGNQPQHF.

J is TRBJ2-7 and V is TRBV6-1; perhaps TRBD1 as D (6 bases). The CDR3 loop spans 15 amino acids. The V end lost 0 bases, the J end lost 7 bases, and 16 bases lay between the germline ends. CDR1 MNHNS and CDR2 SASEGT come from the germline V gene. CDR3 region: CASSEAVSPRGEQYF. The CDR3 region has the DNA TGTGCCAGCAGTGAAGCGGTCAGTCCGAGGGGGGAGCAGTACTTC.

The V and J genes are TRBV9 and TRBJ2-5; 11 bases line up with TRBD2. The CDR3 totals 15 residues. V trimming: 2 bases; J trimming: 5 bases; junction bases outside the gene matches: 5. Germline assignment: CDR1 SGDLS and CDR2 YYNGEE. CDR3 coding DNA: TGTGCCAGCAGCGTCTCCGGGACTAGCGGCGAGACCCAGTACTTC. Translation: CASSVSGTSGETQYF. The whole variable domain, remainder taken from reference TRBV9 and TRBJ2-5, is DSGVTQTPKHLITATGQRVTLRCSPRSGDLSVYWYQQSLDQGLQFLIQYYNGEERAKGNILERFSAQQFPDLHSELNLSSLELGDSALYFCASSVSGTSGETQYFGPGTRLLVL.

V gene TRBV11-2 combines with J gene TRBJ2-7; TRBD2 aligns across 8 bases. CDR1 and CDR2 (germline): SGHAT, FQNNGV. J gave up 1 base and V 2 bases, and 4 bases lay outside the gene matches. This CDR3 has 15 residues. The chain's CDR3 is CASSLSSGSSYEQYF. CDR3 nucleotides: TGTGCCAGCAGCTTATCTAGCGGGTCTTCCTACGAGCAGTACTTC.

The chain links TRBV4-2 to TRBJ2-1, with TRBD2 matching over 13 bases. The germline gives CDR1 LGHNA, CDR2 YNFKEQ. This CDR3 is built from 14 residues. The V gene end was trimmed by 0 bases and the J gene end by 13 bases; junction bases not matched to a gene: 3. Here the CDR3 reads CASSQDRLAGGQFF. CDR3 nucleotide sequence: TGTGCCAGCAGCCAAGATAGACTAGCGGGAGGACAGTTCTTC.

The chain links TRBV6-1 to TRBJ1-5, with 7 bases matching TRBD1. The ends lost 8 bases at V and 3 bases at J; junction bases unmatched: 4. The CDR3 contains 13 residues. The germline gives CDR1 MNHNS, CDR2 SASEGT. As DNA, the CDR3 is TGTGCCAGCTATGACAGGGTCAATCAGCCCCAGCATTTT. It codes for CASYDRVNQPQHF.

The genes are TRBV7-3 and TRBJ1-1; D is unclear. Germline V gene lookup returns CDR1 SGHTA and CDR2 FQGTGA. Trimming pared 5 bases from V and 4 bases from J, leaving 20 bases between. The CDR3 loop spans 16 amino acids. The CDR3 reads CASSVTSGSYLTEAFF. DNA of the CDR3: TGTGCCAGCAGCGTGACGTCGGGGTCTTATCTCACTGAAGCTTTCTTT.

The V gene is TRBV27, the J gene TRBJ2-3; TRBD2 aligns across 14 bases. Germline V CDR1 and CDR2: MNHEY, SMNVEV (reference sequence). The V gene end was trimmed by 5 bases and the J gene end by 7 bases; junction bases not matched to a gene: 5. The CDR3 loop spans 15 amino acids. The chain's CDR3 is CASSTGTSGSHTQYF. The CDR3 DNA is TGTGCCAGCAGTACCGGGACTAGCGGGAGTCATACGCAGTATTTT.

In its sample, this clone was seen a few times. This chain connects TRBV6-5 to TRBJ2-7, with D possibly being TRBD2 (6 bases). This CDR3 spans 14 amino acids. Germline V gene data show CDR1 as MNHEY and CDR2 as SVGAGI. V shed 0 bases and J shed 1 base, with 7 bases lying between them. CDR3 sequence: CASSYSGGSYEQYF. The DNA for the CDR3 is TGTGCCAGCAGTTACTCGGGGGGTTCCTACGAGCAGTACTTC.

J is TRBJ2-7 and V is TRBV9; 8 positions match TRBD2. With 4 bases clipped from V and 3 bases from J, the junction kept 9 bases outside the gene matches. CDR3 size: 15 residues. Germline V lookup: CDR1 SGDLS, CDR2 YYNGEE. The CDR3 spells CASSFGAGVDYEQYF. The CDR3 DNA is TGTGCCAGCAGCTTTGGAGCGGGAGTAGACTACGAGCAGTACTTC.

The chain combines TRBV28 with TRBJ1-1; D might be TRBD1 (6 bases). Germline CDR1 reads MDHEN; CDR2 reads SYDVKM. V was trimmed by 1 base and J by 1 base, leaving 16 bases between them. The CDR3 length is 17 residues. The CDR3 protein is CASSLLGAGRRNTEAFF. The CDR3 DNA reads as TGTGCCAGCAGTTTATTGGGGGCCGGGCGCCGGAACACTGAAGCTTTCTTT. Looking up the rest from reference TRBV28 and TRBJ1-1 gives the full variable domain: DVKVTQSSRYLVKRTGEKVFLECVQDMDHENMFWYRQDPGLGLRLIYFSYDVKMKEKGDIPEGYSVSREKKERFSLILESASTNQTSMYLCASSLLGAGRRNTEAFFGQGTRLTVV.

This clone rates as medium-sized. The chain's CDR3 is CASRLLAGGTDTQYF. CDR3 DNA: TGTGCCAGCCGACTTCTAGCGGGCGGCACAGATACGCAGTATTTT. The chain carries TRBV6-1 and TRBJ2-3; the match to TRBD2 covers 8 bases. The CDR3 loop spans 15 amino acids. V lost 8 bases to trimming and J lost 1 base; unmatched junction nucleotides: 8. The germline V gene encodes CDR1 MNHNS and CDR2 SASEGT.

The genes are TRBV30 and TRBJ2-2; possible D gene TRBD2, 5 bases. V lost 0 bases and J 4 bases, leaving 6 bases between the germline ends. Germline V gene lookup returns CDR1 GTSNPN and CDR2 SVGIG (reference sequence). The CDR3 has 13 amino acids. CDR3 DNA: TGTGCCTGGAGTGTAAGCGGCACCGGGGAGCTGTTTTTT. Its translation is CAWSVSGTGELFF.

The chain joins TRBV7-8 to TRBJ1-1, with no clear D. V gave up 7 bases and J gave up 5 bases, with 8 bases separating them. The V gene's germline CDR1 is SGHVS and CDR2 FQNEAQ. The CDR3 consists of 11 residues. The CDR3 DNA is TGTGCCAGCAACGGAGGAACTGAAGCTTTCTTT. This gives the protein CASNGGTEAFF.

This rearrangement joins TRBV19 to TRBJ1-1; no definite D call. CDR1 is LNHDA and CDR2 is SQIVND in the germline V gene (reference sequence). The ends were cut back, 7 bases at V and 1 base at J, with 16 bases in the middle. The CDR3 contains 15 residues. DNA of the CDR3: TGTGCCAGTACCCCCGTACCTCCCAGGAACACTGAAGCTTTCTTT. This codes for CASTPVPPRNTEAFF.

The chain employs TRBV27 and TRBJ2-7; no firm D call. V lost 3 bases to trimming and J lost 3 bases, with 6 bases between them. The CDR3 contains 12 residues. In germline, CDR1 is MNHEY, CDR2 SMNVEV (reference sequence). In nucleotides, the CDR3 is TGTGCCAGCAGTTTCCACGGCTACGAGCAGTACTTC. This encodes CASSFHGYEQYF.

The chain links TRBV27 to TRBJ1-5; 8 bases are a match to TRBD1. Looked up from germline, CDR1 is MNHEY and CDR2 is SMNVEV (reference sequence). The CDR3 runs 15 residues. The V segment lost 6 bases and the J segment 2 bases; nucleotides outside the gene matches: 6. The CDR3 reads CASRTGQGGNQPQHF. Here the CDR3 DNA reads TGTGCCAGCAGGACAGGACAGGGTGGCAATCAGCCCCAGCATTTT.

The V gene is TRBV5-1, the J gene TRBJ2-7, with a weak D call TRBD1 (6 bases). Germline loops: CDR1 SGHRS, CDR2 YFSETQ. V gave up 0 bases and J gave up 5 bases, with 15 bases separating them. The CDR3 spans 15 residues. CDR3 nucleotide sequence: TGCGCCAGCAGCTTGGAAAGTACAGGGTTCCACGAGCAGTACTTC. It codes for CASSLESTGFHEQYF.

The J gene is TRBJ2-3, the V gene TRBV23-1, with no clear D. TRBV23-1 is marked as an open reading frame, function uncertain. V dropped 8 bases and J dropped 2 bases, with 17 bases sitting between them. This CDR3 is 15 amino acids long. The CDR3 reads CASPGQTRITDTQYF. The DNA of the CDR3 is TGCGCCAGCCCAGGCCAGACAAGGATCACAGATACGCAGTATTTT.

Of note for this clone: This CDR3 is also generated by other DNA sequences in the sample. The chain combines TRBV5-1 with TRBJ2-3; perhaps TRBD1 as D (6 bases). Between the trimmed V and J ends, which lost 2 bases and 3 bases, there was a span of 7 bases. The CDR3 length is 13 residues. Germline V lookup: CDR1 SGHRS, CDR2 YFSETQ. CDR3 DNA sequence: TGCGCCAGCAGCTTAGGGGGTACAGATACGCAGTATTTT. Amino acids: CASSLGGTDTQYF.

The chain links TRBV7-6 to TRBJ2-1, with D tentatively TRBD1 (6 bases). V was cut by 5 bases and J by 7 bases, with 9 bases left in between. The length of the CDR3 is 12 residues. CDR1 is SGHVS, CDR2 FNYEAQ, per germline. CDR3 protein: CASSIDRNEQFF. In DNA, the CDR3 is TGTGCCAGCAGCATCGACAGGAATGAGCAGTTCTTC. Full variable domain (missing parts from reference TRBV7-6 and TRBJ2-1): GAGVSQSPRYKVTKRGQDVALRCDPISGHVSLYWYRQALGQGPEFLTYFNYEAQQDKSGLPNDRFSAERPEGSISTLTIQRTEQRDSAMYRCASSIDRNEQFFGPGTRLTVL.

J is TRBJ2-2 and V is TRBV28; the match to TRBD2 covers 13 bases. The V gene end was trimmed by 5 bases and the J gene end by 9 bases; junction bases not matched to a gene: 12. Germline CDR1 MDHEN, CDR2 SYDVKM. The CDR3 runs 17 residues. CDR3 amino acids: CASSLGLAGELFRELFF. The CDR3 bases are TGTGCCAGCAGTCTAGGACTAGCGGGGGAGCTTTTCAGGGAGCTGTTTTTT.

The chain joins TRBV7-3 to TRBJ2-2, with TRBD2 as a possible D gene (6 bases). Trimming removed 4 bases from V and 0 bases from J, with 12 bases in between. This CDR3 region has 16 residues. Germline assignment: CDR1 SGHTA and CDR2 FQGTGA. DNA of the CDR3: TGTGCCAGCAGCTCGCCGGGACTTTCGAACACCGGGGAGCTGTTTTTT. This sequence encodes CASSSPGLSNTGELFF.

This sequence joins TRBV9 and TRBJ2-2; D is ambiguous. The length of the CDR3 is 14 residues. Trimming removed 0 bases at V and 4 bases at J, with 7 bases between. CDR1 and CDR2 (germline): SGDLS, YYNGEE. The CDR3 DNA reads TGTGCCAGCAGCGTAGAGCTTGGCACCGGGGAGCTGTTTTTT. Its protein product is CASSVELGTGELFF.

The chain joins TRBV7-9 to TRBJ2-2, with TRBD2 matching 8 bases. The germline V gene encodes CDR1 SEHNR and CDR2 FQNEAQ (reference sequence). The CDR3 runs 16 residues. V trimming: 1 base; J trimming: 6 bases; junction bases outside the gene matches: 7. The CDR3 nucleotides read TGTGCCAGCAGCTTAGGAGAAGCGGGAGCCCCCGGGGAGCTGTTTTTT. Protein sequence: CASSLGEAGAPGELFF.

The J gene is TRBJ1-2, the V gene TRBV28, with D maybe TRBD1 (5 bases). Trimming shortened V by 3 bases and J by 8 bases, and 13 bases separated the two germline ends. The CDR3 covers 13 residues. Germline V lookup: CDR1 MDHEN, CDR2 SYDVKM. CDR3 nucleotides: TGTGCCAGCAGTTTCTATGGGAGGGGCGGCTACACCTTC. Amino acids: CASSFYGRGGYTF.

The chain's CDR3 is CAWTPNFDNEQFF. As DNA, the CDR3 is TGTGCCTGGACTCCAAACTTCGACAATGAGCAGTTCTTC. The chain uses TRBV30 and TRBJ2-1, with D unresolved. The CDR3 is made up of 13 amino acids. The ends were cut back, 4 bases at V and 5 bases at J, with 12 bases in the middle. The V gene's germline CDR1 is GTSNPN and CDR2 SVGIG (reference sequence).

The chain carries TRBV6-4 and TRBJ2-1, with 7 nucleotides matching TRBD1. Per germline, CDR1 MRHNA and CDR2 SNTAGT. The CDR3 sequence is 17 residues long. The junction had 13 bases not matched to a gene; V was cut back by 3 bases and J by 5 bases. This chain's CDR3 is CASSESWDSRGNNEQFF. The CDR3 bases are TGTGCCAGCAGTGAAAGTTGGGACAGTAGGGGTAACAATGAGCAGTTCTTC.

This clone was counted between two and nine times. The chain recombines TRBV10-2 with TRBJ2-1, with TRBD2 matching over 7 bases. This CDR3 is built from 13 residues. V was pared by 8 bases and J by 10 bases, with 11 bases of the junction left unmatched. Germline CDR1 is WSHSY and CDR2 is SAAADI. CDR3 sequence: CASLSPPAGEQFF. CDR3 coding DNA: TGCGCCAGCTTATCCCCCCCAGCGGGGGAGCAGTTCTTC.

The chain employs TRBV5-1 and TRBJ2-1; TRBD2 agrees at 7 bases. This CDR3 is built from 15 residues. CDR1 is SGHRS, CDR2 YFSETQ, per germline. Losses at the gene ends were 0 bases for V and 4 bases for J; bases not matched to a gene: 4. CDR3 region: CASSLGGRGYNEQFF. The CDR3 DNA reads TGCGCCAGCAGCTTGGGCGGGAGAGGGTACAATGAGCAGTTCTTC. Drawing the rest from reference TRBV5-1 and TRBJ2-1, the complete variable domain is KAGVTQTPRYLIKTRGQQVTLSCSPISGHRSVSWYQQTPGQGLQFLFEYFSETQRNKGNFPGRFSGRQFSNSRSEMNVSTLELGDSALYLCASSLGGRGYNEQFFGPGTRLTVL.